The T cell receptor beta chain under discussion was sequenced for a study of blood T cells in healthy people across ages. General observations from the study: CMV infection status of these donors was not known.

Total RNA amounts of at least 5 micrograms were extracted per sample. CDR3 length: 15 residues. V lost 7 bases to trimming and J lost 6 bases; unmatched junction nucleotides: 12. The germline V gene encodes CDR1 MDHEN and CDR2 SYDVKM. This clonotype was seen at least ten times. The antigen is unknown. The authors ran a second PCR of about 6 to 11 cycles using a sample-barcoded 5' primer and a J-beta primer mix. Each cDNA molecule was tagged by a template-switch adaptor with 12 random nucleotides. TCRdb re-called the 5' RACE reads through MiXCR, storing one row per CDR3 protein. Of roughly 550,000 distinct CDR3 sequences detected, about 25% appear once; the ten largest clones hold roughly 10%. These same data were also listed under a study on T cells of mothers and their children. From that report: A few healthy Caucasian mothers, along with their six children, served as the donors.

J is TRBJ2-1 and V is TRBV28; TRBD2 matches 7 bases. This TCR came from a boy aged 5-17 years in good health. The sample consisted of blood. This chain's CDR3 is CASTRPVLAGNEQFF. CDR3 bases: TGTGCCAGCACCCGTCCCGTGTTAGCGGGCAATGAGCAGTTCTTC.